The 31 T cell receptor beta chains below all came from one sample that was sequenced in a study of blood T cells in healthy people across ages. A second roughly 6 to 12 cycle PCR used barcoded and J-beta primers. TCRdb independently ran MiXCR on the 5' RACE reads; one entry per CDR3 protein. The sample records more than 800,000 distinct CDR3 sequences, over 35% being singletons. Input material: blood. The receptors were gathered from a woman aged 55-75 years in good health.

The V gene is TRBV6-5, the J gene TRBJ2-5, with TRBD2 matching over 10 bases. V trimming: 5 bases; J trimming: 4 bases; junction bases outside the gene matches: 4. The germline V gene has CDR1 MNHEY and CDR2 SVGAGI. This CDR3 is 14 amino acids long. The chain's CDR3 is CASSKLAGAETQYF. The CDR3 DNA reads TGTGCCAGCAGTAAGCTAGCGGGAGCAGAGACCCAGTACTTC.

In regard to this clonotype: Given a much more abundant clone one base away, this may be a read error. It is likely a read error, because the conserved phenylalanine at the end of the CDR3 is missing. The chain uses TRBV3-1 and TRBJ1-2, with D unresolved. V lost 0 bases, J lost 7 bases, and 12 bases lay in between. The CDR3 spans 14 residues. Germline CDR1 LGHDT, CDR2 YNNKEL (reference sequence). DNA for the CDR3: TGTGCCAGCAGCCAAGAGCACACAGTTGGTGGCTACACCATC. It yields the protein CASSQEHTVGGYTI.

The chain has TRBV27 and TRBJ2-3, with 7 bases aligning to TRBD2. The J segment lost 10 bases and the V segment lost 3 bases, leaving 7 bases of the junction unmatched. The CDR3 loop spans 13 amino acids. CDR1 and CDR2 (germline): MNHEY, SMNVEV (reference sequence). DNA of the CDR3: TGTGCCAGCAGTTTGGGAGCGGGACGCGCGCAGTATTTT. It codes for CASSLGAGRAQYF.

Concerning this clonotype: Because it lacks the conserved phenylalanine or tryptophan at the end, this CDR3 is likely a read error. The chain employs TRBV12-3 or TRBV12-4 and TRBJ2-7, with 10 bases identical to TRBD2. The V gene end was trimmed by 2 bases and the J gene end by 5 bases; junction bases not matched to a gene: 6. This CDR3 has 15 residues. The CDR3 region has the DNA TGTGCCAGCAGTTTACAAGCGGGGGGGCCTCACGAGCAGTACCTC. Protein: CASSLQAGGPHEQYL.

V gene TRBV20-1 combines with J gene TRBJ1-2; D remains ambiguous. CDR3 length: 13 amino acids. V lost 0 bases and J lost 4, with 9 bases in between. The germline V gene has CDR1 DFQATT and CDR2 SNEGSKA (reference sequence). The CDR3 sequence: CSARDPRTYGYTF. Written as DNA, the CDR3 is TGCAGTGCTAGAGACCCCAGGACCTATGGCTACACCTTC.

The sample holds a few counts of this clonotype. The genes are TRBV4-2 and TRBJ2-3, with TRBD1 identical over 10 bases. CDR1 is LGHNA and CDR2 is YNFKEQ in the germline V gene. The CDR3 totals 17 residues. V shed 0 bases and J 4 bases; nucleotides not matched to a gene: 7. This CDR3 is CASSQEPPGTGADTQYF. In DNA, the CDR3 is TGTGCCAGCAGCCAAGAGCCCCCCGGGACAGGGGCAGATACGCAGTATTTT.

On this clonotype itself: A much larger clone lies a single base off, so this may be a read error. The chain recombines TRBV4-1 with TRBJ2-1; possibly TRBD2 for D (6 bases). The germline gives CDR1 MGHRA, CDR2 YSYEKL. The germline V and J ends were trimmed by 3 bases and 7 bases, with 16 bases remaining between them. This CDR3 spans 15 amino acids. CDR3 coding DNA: TGCGCCAGCAGCCAGGCGGGACCGCGCCAGAATGAGCAGTTCTTC. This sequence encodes CASSQAGPRQNEQFF.

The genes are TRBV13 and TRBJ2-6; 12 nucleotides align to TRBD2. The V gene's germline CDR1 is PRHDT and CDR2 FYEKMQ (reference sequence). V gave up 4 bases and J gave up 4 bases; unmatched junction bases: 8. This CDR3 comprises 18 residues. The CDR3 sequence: CASSSETSGRRGANVLTF. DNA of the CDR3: TGTGCCAGCAGCTCTGAGACTAGCGGGAGAAGGGGGGCCAACGTCCTGACTTTC. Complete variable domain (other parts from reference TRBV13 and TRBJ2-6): AAGVIQSPRHLIKEKRETATLKCYPIPRHDTVYWYQQGPGQDPQFLISFYEKMQSDKGSIPDRFSAQQFSDYHSELNMSSLELGDSALYFCASSSETSGRRGANVLTFGAGSRLTVL.

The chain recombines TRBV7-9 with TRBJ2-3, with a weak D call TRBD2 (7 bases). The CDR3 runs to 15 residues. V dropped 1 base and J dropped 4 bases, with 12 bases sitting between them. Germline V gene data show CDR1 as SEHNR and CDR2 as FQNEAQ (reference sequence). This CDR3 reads CASSLVGGRADTQYF. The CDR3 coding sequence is TGTGCCAGCAGCTTAGTCGGGGGGCGTGCAGATACGCAGTATTTT.

This chain's CDR3 is CASSLNRGYDEQYF. The CDR3 coding sequence is TGTGCCAGCAGTTTAAACAGGGGGTATGACGAGCAGTACTTC. This rearrangement joins TRBV27 to TRBJ2-5; TRBD1 aligns across 8 bases. The J call is in doubt because the DNA end fits TRBJ2-7 better. The CDR3 runs to 14 residues. Germline V lookup: CDR1 MNHEY, CDR2 SMNVEV (reference sequence).

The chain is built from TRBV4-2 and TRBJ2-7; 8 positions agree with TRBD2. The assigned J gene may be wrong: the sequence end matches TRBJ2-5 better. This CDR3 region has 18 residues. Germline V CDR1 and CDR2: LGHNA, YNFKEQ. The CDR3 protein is CASSSSLAGGTGGGTQYF. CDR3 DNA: TGTGCCAGCAGCTCGAGTCTAGCGGGCGGAACCGGAGGAGGGACCCAGTACTTC.

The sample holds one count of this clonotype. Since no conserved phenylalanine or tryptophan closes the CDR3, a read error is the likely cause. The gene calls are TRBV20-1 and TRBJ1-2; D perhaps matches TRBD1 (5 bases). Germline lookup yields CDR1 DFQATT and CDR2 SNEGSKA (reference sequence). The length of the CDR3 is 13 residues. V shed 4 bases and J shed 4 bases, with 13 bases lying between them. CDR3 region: CSANGDPPYGYTL. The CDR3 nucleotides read TGCAGTGCTAATGGGGACCCGCCCTATGGCTACACCCTC.

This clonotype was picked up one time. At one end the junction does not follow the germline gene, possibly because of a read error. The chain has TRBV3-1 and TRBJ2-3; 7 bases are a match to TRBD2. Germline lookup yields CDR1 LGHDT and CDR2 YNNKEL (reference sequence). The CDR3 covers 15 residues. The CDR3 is CASSPILQSGAPQYF. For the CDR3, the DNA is TGCGCCAGCAGCCCGATACTCCAGAGCGGGGCCCCGCAGTATTTT.

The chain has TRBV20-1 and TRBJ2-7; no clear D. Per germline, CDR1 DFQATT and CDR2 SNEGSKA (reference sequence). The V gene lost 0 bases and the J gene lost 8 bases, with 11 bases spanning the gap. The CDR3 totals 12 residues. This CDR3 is CSARDLGSQQYF. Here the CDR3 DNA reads TGCAGTGCTAGAGATCTTGGGTCCCAGCAGTACTTC.

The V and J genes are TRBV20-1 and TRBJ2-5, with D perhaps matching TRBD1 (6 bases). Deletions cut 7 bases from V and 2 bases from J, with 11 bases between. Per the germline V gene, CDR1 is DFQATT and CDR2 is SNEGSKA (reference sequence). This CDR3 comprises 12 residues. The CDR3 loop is CSGQDVQETQYF. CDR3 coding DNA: TGCAGTGGACAGGACGTGCAAGAGACCCAGTACTTC.

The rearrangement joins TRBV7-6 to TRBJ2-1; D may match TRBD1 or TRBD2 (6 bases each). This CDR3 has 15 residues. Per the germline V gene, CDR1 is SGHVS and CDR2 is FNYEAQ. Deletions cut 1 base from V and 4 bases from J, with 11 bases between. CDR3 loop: CASSLVADRYNEQFF. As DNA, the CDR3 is TGTGCCAGCAGCTTAGTAGCGGACAGATACAATGAGCAGTTCTTC.

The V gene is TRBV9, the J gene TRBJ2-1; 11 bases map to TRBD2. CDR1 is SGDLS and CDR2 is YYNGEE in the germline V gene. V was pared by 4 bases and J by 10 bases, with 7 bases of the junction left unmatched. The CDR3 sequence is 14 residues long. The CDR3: CASSPGTSGGEQFF. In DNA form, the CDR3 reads TGTGCCAGCAGCCCCGGGACTAGCGGCGGGGAGCAGTTCTTC.

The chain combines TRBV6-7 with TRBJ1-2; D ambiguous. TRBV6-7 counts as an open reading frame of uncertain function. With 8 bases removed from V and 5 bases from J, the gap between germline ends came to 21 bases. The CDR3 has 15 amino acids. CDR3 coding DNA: TGTGCCAGCCCTTGGACGGGAGACTCCCCTTATGGCTACACCTTC. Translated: CASPWTGDSPYGYTF.

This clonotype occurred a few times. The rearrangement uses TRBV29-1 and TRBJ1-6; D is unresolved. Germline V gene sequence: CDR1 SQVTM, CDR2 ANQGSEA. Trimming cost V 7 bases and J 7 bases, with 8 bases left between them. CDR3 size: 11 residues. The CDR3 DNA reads TGCAGCGGCCCGCGGAATTCACCCCTCCACTTT. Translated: CSGPRNSPLHF. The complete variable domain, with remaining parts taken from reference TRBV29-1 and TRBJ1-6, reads SAVISQKPSRDICQRGTSLTIQCQVDSQVTMMFWYRQQPGQSLTLIATANQGSEATYESGFVIDKFPISRPNLTFSTLTVSNMSPEDSSIYLCSGPRNSPLHFGNGTRLTVT.

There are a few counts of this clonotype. The CDR3 DNA sequence: TGTGCCAGCAGCTCGCCTCCGGGACAGGGGGCTTTTAGCACAGATACGCAGTATTTT. It yields the protein CASSSPPGQGAFSTDTQYF. V is TRBV7-9 and J is TRBJ2-3; TRBD1 matches at 12 bases. Germline V lookup: CDR1 SEHNR, CDR2 FQNEAQ (reference sequence). V lost 4 bases to trimming and J lost 0 bases; unmatched junction nucleotides: 11. The CDR3 extends over 19 amino acids.

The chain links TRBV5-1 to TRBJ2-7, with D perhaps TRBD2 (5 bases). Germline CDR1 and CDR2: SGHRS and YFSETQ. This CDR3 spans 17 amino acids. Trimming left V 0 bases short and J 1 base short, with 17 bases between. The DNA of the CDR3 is TGCGCCAGCAGCTTGGATACGCTAGCTGGTGTGTCCTACGAGCAGTACTTC. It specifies CASSLDTLAGVSYEQYF.

The DNA for the CDR3 is TGCGCCAGCAGCTTCCCAGAGGGACTAGCGGGGTTTGATGAGCAGTTCTTC. Its translation: CASSFPEGLAGFDEQFF. The gene calls are TRBV5-1 and TRBJ2-1, with 13 bases that match TRBD2. This CDR3 region has 17 residues. CDR1 and CDR2 from the germline V gene are SGHRS and YFSETQ. V shed 2 bases, J shed 8 bases, and the junction held 10 bases outside the gene matches.

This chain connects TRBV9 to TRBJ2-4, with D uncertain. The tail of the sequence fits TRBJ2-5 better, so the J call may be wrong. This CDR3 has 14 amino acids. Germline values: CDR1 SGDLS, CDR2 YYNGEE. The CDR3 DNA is TGTGCCAGCAATAGGCGACCGAGTCAAGAGACCCAGTACTTC. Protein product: CASNRRPSQETQYF.

CDR3 residues: CASSFRRLGASNEKLFF. DNA of the CDR3: TGTGCCAGCAGCTTTAGGCGGTTAGGGGCATCTAATGAAAAACTGTTTTTT. The chain combines TRBV7-2 with TRBJ1-4; the D gene is possibly TRBD1 (5 bases). Trimming shortened V by 3 bases and J by 3 bases, and 17 bases separated the two germline ends. Germline loops: CDR1 SGHTA, CDR2 FQGNSA. This CDR3 has 17 residues.

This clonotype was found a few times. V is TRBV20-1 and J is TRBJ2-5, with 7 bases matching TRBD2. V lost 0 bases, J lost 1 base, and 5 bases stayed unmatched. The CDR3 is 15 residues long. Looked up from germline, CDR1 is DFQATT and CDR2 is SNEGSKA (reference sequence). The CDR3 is CSARDAAGTQETQYF. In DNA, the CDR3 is TGCAGTGCTAGAGACGCAGCGGGAACCCAAGAGACCCAGTACTTC.

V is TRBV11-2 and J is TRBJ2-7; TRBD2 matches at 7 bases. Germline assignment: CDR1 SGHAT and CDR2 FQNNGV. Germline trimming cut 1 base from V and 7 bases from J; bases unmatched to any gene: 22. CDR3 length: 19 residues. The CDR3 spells CASSLVFRSGASSYNEQYF. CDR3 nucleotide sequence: TGTGCCAGCAGCTTAGTTTTTCGGAGCGGGGCGAGCTCCTACAATGAGCAGTACTTC.

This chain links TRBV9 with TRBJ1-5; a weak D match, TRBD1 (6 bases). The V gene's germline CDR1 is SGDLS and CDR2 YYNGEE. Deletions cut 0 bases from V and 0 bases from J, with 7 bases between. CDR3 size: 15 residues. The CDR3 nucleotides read TGTGCCAGCAGCGTAGGACAGGATAGCAATCAGCCCCAGCATTTT. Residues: CASSVGQDSNQPQHF. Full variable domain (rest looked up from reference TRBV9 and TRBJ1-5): DSGVTQTPKHLITATGQRVTLRCSPRSGDLSVYWYQQSLDQGLQFLIQYYNGEERAKGNILERFSAQQFPDLHSELNLSSLELGDSALYFCASSVGQDSNQPQHFGDGTRLSIL.

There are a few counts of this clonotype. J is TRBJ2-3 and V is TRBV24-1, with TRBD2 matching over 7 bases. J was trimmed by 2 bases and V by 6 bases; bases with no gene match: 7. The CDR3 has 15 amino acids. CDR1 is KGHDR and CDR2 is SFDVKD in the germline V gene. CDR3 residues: CATSIDSGSTDTQYF. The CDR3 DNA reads TGTGCCACCAGTATTGATAGCGGGTCCACAGATACGCAGTATTTT.

As DNA, the CDR3 is TGTGCCAGCAGTTACTCGCATCCAGGGTACTACGAGCAGTACTTC. This codes for CASSYSHPGYYEQYF. The J gene is TRBJ2-7, the V gene TRBV6-5, with a possible D match to TRBD1 (5 bases). Trimming shortened V by 0 bases and J by 3 bases, and 12 bases separated the two germline ends. Germline CDR1 MNHEY, CDR2 SVGAGI. The CDR3 has 15 amino acids.

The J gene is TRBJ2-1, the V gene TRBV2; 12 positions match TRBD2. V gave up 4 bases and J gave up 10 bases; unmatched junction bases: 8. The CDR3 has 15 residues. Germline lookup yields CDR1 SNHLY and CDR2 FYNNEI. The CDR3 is CASSATSGSSWEQFF. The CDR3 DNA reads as TGTGCCAGCAGTGCGACTAGCGGGAGTAGCTGGGAGCAGTTCTTC.

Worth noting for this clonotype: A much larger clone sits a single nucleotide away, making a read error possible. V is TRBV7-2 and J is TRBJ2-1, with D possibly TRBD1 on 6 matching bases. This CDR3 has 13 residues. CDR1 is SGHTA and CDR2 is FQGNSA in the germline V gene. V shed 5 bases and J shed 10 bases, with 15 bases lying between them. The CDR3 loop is CASSPGHSYEQFF. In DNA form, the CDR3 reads TGTGCCAGCAGCCCGGGACACTCCTACGAGCAGTTCTTC.